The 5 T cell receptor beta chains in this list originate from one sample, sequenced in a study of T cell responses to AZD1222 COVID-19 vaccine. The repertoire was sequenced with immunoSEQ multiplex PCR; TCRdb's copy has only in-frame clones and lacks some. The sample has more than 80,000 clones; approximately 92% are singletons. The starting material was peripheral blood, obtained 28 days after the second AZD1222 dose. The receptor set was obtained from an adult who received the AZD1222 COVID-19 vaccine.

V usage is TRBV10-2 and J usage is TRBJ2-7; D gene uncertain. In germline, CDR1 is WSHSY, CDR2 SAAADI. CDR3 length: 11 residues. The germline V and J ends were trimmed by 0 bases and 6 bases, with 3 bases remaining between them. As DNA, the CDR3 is TGCGCCAGCAGTGAGTCTGTCGAGCAGTACTTC. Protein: CASSESVEQYF.

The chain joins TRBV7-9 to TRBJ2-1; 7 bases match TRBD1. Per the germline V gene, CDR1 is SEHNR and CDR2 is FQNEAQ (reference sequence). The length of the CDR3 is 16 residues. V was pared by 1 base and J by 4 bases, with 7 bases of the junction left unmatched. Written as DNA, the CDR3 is TGTGCCAGCAGCTTAGTACGGCAGGGGGTTTACAATGAGCAGTTCTTC. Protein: CASSLVRQGVYNEQFF.

The CDR3 loop is CASSAQGQRYNEQFF. The CDR3, as DNA: TGCGCCAGCAGCGCGCAGGGACAGCGGTACAATGAGCAGTTCTTC. The chain employs TRBV5-1 and TRBJ2-1; 7 nucleotides line up with TRBD1. The trim removed 4 bases at V and 4 bases at J, leaving 8 bases unmatched. Germline V gene data show CDR1 as SGHRS and CDR2 as YFSETQ. The CDR3 covers 15 residues. Complete variable domain (other parts from reference TRBV5-1 and TRBJ2-1): KAGVTQTPRYLIKTRGQQVTLSCSPISGHRSVSWYQQTPGQGLQFLFEYFSETQRNKGNFPGRFSGRQFSNSRSEMNVSTLELGDSALYLCASSAQGQRYNEQFFGPGTRLTVL.

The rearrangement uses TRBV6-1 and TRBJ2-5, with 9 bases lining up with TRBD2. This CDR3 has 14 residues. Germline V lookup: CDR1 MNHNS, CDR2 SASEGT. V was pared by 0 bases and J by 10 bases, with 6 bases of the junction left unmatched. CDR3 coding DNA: TGTGCCAGCAGTGAAGCTGTTAGCGGGAGCGTCCAGTACTTC. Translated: CASSEAVSGSVQYF.

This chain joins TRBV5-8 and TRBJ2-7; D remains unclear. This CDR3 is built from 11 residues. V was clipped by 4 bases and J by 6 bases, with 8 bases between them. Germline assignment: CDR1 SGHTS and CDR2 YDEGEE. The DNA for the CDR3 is TGTGCCAGCAGCGCACACTTCGAGCAGTACTTC. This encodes CASSAHFEQYF.